Shown below are 16 T cell receptor beta chains from a single sample sequenced in a study of blood T cell repertoires in COVID-19. Only in-frame clones appear in the TCRdb table, and some are missing; sequencing was by immunoSEQ multiplex PCR. The sample has approximately 210,000 clones, approximately 91% seen once; the top ten hold 4.8%. The sequenced material came from peripheral blood. The receptor source for this set is a woman aged 40 to 50 with acute or convalescent COVID-19.

The chain combines TRBV20-1 with TRBJ2-1, with no clear D. The CDR3 has 11 residues. Germline V gene lookup returns CDR1 DFQATT and CDR2 SNEGSKA (reference sequence). V lost 6 bases to trimming and J lost 9 bases, with 12 bases between them. CDR3: CSAHLGFEQFF. Here the CDR3 DNA reads TGCAGTGCCCACCTAGGTTTTGAGCAGTTCTTC.

The chain recombines TRBV27 with TRBJ1-1; 8 bases match TRBD1. Germline V gene data show CDR1 as MNHEY and CDR2 as SMNVEV (reference sequence). V gave up 1 base and J gave up 4 bases; unmatched junction bases: 14. The CDR3 spans 18 residues. The CDR3 sequence: CASSLWSPGQGAITEAFF. In nucleotides, the CDR3 is TGTGCCAGCAGTTTATGGTCCCCGGGTCAGGGGGCTATCACTGAAGCTTTCTTT.

This chain links TRBV30 with TRBJ1-1; D gene ambiguous. Germline CDR1 GTSNPN, CDR2 SVGIG (reference sequence). The V and J ends lost 5 bases and 3 bases respectively, with 13 bases between them. The CDR3 has 13 amino acids. CDR3 nucleotide sequence: TGTGCCTGGGGTCCTTGGTCAGACACTGAAGCTTTCTTT. Translation gives CAWGPWSDTEAFF.

The chain couples TRBV18 to TRBJ1-2; 7 bases align to TRBD1. Per germline, CDR1 KGHSH and CDR2 LQKENI. CDR3 size: 14 residues. V shed 5 bases and J 3 bases; nucleotides not matched to a gene: 6. CDR3 in DNA: TGTGCCAGCTCAGGCACAGGGGTGGACTATGGCTACACCTTC. Translating gives CASSGTGVDYGYTF.

The table lists this clone with a few counts. This chain connects TRBV18 to TRBJ2-1, with 9 bases matching TRBD2. The germline V gene has CDR1 KGHSH and CDR2 LQKENI. The CDR3 loop spans 16 amino acids. The V and J ends lost 3 bases and 7 bases, in that order; junction bases with no gene match: 10. The CDR3 sequence is CASSPLWRGGKNEQFF. Here the CDR3 DNA reads TGTGCCAGCTCACCGCTCTGGCGGGGGGGCAAAAATGAGCAGTTCTTC.

The V call is TRBV10-2, the J call TRBJ2-7, with TRBD1 as a possible D gene (6 bases). CDR3 length: 13 amino acids. Germline CDR1 and CDR2: WSHSY and SAAADI. V was trimmed by 6 bases and J by 7 bases, leaving 16 bases between them. The CDR3 coding sequence is TGCGCCAGCAGGGGTCAGGGGATGGGGGAGCAGTACGTC. Translated: CASRGQGMGEQYV.

V and J are TRBV6-1 and TRBJ1-4; a weak D match, TRBD1 (5 bases). This CDR3 region has 14 residues. V dropped 2 bases and J dropped 8 bases, with 12 bases sitting between them. CDR1 and CDR2 from the germline V gene are MNHNS and SASEGT. The CDR3 is CASSEIGRGEKLFF. DNA for the CDR3: TGTGCCAGCAGTGAAATAGGACGGGGGGAAAAACTGTTTTTT.

This clone was detected only once. The chain uses TRBV7-2 and TRBJ2-3, with D unresolved. Germline V gives CDR1 SGHTA, CDR2 FQGNSA. The CDR3 has 15 residues. With 1 base removed from V and 8 bases from J, the gap between germline ends came to 16 bases. The CDR3 loop is CASSLGDLSTGTQYF. For the CDR3, the DNA is TGTGCCAGCAGCTTAGGAGACCTAAGCACGGGTACGCAGTATTTT.

This chain uses TRBV5-5 with TRBJ2-3; D might be TRBD2 (6 bases). The length of the CDR3 is 14 residues. Germline CDR1 SGHKS, CDR2 YYEKEE (reference sequence). The germline V and J ends were trimmed by 4 bases and 4 bases, with 13 bases remaining between them. The CDR3 loop is CASSTLSGADTQYF. The CDR3 DNA follows: TGTGCCAGCAGCACCCTGTCGGGGGCAGATACGCAGTATTTT.

CDR3 DNA: TGTGCCAGCAGTCCAACAGGGACTAATTCACCCCTCCACTTT. Translating it yields CASSPTGTNSPLHF. The chain recombines TRBV6-4 with TRBJ1-6, with a weak D call TRBD1 (6 bases). V was clipped by 5 bases and J by 6 bases, with 11 bases between them. The germline CDR1 and CDR2 sequences are MRHNA and SNTAGT. This CDR3 is 14 amino acids long.

The chain has TRBV7-3 and TRBJ2-3, with 11 bases lining up with TRBD2. Germline CDR1 is SGHTA and CDR2 is FQGTGA. CDR3 size: 15 residues. J lost 4 bases, V lost 4 bases, and 4 bases had no gene match. The CDR3 loop reads CASSSSGGRADTQYF. The CDR3 DNA reads TGTGCCAGCAGCTCTAGCGGGGGGAGGGCAGATACGCAGTATTTT.

The chain combines TRBV4-2 with TRBJ2-3; the D gene is possibly TRBD2 (6 bases). The ends were cut back, 1 base at V and 5 bases at J, with 16 bases in the middle. Germline CDR1 and CDR2: LGHNA and YNFKEQ. This CDR3 is built from 16 residues. The CDR3 DNA sequence: TGTGCCAGCAGCCAAGCCGGGACTTCCGCCGGAGATACGCAGTATTTT. This codes for CASSQAGTSAGDTQYF.

J is TRBJ1-1 and V is TRBV9, with D possibly matching TRBD1 (5 bases). V lost 5 bases to trimming and J lost 7 bases, with 9 bases between them. Germline-derived CDR1 and CDR2 are SGDLS and YYNGEE. This CDR3 is built from 11 residues. CDR3 amino acids: CASSGDSEAFF. CDR3 bases: TGTGCCAGCAGTGGAGACAGTGAAGCTTTCTTT. Full variable domain (remainder filled in from reference TRBV9 and TRBJ1-1): DSGVTQTPKHLITATGQRVTLRCSPRSGDLSVYWYQQSLDQGLQFLIQYYNGEERAKGNILERFSAQQFPDLHSELNLSSLELGDSALYFCASSGDSEAFFGQGTRLTVV.

This clone was observed a single time. J is TRBJ1-2 and V is TRBV7-9, with 7 bases matching TRBD1. Germline CDR1 is SEHNR and CDR2 is FQNEAQ (reference sequence). The CDR3 totals 16 residues. V lost 3 bases and J lost 2; bases outside the gene matches: 9. CDR3 in amino acids: CASSFEGGRGNYGYTF. CDR3 nucleotides: TGTGCCAGCAGCTTCGAGGGAGGCAGGGGGAACTATGGCTACACCTTC.

The chain carries TRBV27 and TRBJ1-2; D remains ambiguous. CDR1 MNHEY and CDR2 SMNVEV come from the germline V gene (reference sequence). V lost 2 bases and J 7 bases, leaving 11 bases between the germline ends. The length of the CDR3 is 13 residues. As DNA, the CDR3 is TGTGCCAGCAGTTTACGCGGGCTGGGTGGCTACACCTTC. Its protein is CASSLRGLGGYTF.

This clone was found many times. The V gene is TRBV6-4, the J gene TRBJ2-4, with 10 positions matching TRBD2. This CDR3 region has 14 residues. V lost 3 bases to trimming and J lost 5 bases; unmatched junction nucleotides: 1. Germline-derived CDR1 and CDR2 are MRHNA and SNTAGT. In nucleotides, the CDR3 is TGTGCCAGCAGTGAAGCGGGGGGGCAAAACATTCAGTACTTC. It translates to CASSEAGGQNIQYF.